This TCR beta chain was profiled in a study of blood T cells in healthy people across ages. Study-level points and caveats: Both naive CD4+ cell counts and diversity were greater in long-lived donors than in aged donors.

A J-beta primer mix and a sample-barcoded 5' primer were used in a second PCR of roughly 7 to 12 cycles. TCRdb reprocessed the 5' RACE reads with MiXCR, giving one entry per CDR3 protein. The sample yields roughly 1,000,000 distinct CDR3 sequences, approximately 26% seen once. This clonotype showed up just a few times. Its target is not known. Germline V gene sequence: CDR1 MDHEN, CDR2 SYDVKM. V was clipped by 10 bases and J by 3 bases, with 19 bases between them. This CDR3 comprises 15 residues. The same specimen was also included in a second study, on T cells of mothers and their children. This second report adds: Related mother-child pairs showed slightly, non-significantly higher overlap than unrelated pairs.

This clonotype was sampled from a girl aged 2-10 years in good health. The sequenced material came from blood. This rearrangement joins TRBV28 to TRBJ1-5; weak D call: TRBD1 (6 bases). The CDR3 DNA sequence: TGTGCCATCCATGTTGGACAGTCAGACAATCAGCCCCAGCATTTT. It is translated as CAIHVGQSDNQPQHF.